This T cell receptor (beta chain) was obtained from a study of blood T cell repertoires in COVID-19. Germline CDR1 is SGHRS and CDR2 is YFSETQ. The CDR3 runs 15 residues. The V gene lost 0 bases and the J gene lost 0 bases, with 8 bases spanning the gap. TCRdb keeps only in-frame clones here, not all; method: immunoSEQ multiplex PCR. The sample includes a few hundred thousand clones, roughly 84% of them seen just once. The rearrangement joins TRBV5-1 to TRBJ2-3; D gene uncertain. The clonotype comes from a human donor in a cohort sampled during active COVID-19. The sequencing input was peripheral blood. This chain's CDR3 is CASSLVPVSTDTQYF. In DNA form, the CDR3 reads TGCGCCAGCAGCTTGGTCCCAGTCAGCACAGATACGCAGTATTTT.